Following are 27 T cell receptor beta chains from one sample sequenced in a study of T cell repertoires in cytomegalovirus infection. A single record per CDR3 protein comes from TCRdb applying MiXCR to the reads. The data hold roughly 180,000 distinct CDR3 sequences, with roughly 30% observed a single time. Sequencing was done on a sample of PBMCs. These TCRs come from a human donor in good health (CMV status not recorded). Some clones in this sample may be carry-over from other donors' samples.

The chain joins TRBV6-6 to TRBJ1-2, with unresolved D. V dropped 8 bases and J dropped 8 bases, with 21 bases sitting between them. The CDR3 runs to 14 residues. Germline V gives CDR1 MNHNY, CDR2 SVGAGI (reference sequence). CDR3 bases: TGTGCCAGCGGAAACCTCGGACCGCCGCGGGGCTACACCTTC. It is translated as CASGNLGPPRGYTF.

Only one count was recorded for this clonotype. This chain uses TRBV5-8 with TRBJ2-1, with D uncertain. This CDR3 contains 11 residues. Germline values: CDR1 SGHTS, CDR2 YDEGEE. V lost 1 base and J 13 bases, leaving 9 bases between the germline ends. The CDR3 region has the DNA TGTGCCAGCAGCTTGAGTGGTCGACAGTTCTTC. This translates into CASSLSGRQFF. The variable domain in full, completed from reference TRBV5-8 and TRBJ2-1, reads EAGVTQSPTHLIKTRGQQATLRCSPISGHTSVYWYQQALGLGLQFLLWYDEGEERNRGNFPPRFSGRQFPNYSSELNVNALELEDSALYLCASSLSGRQFFGPGTRLTVL.

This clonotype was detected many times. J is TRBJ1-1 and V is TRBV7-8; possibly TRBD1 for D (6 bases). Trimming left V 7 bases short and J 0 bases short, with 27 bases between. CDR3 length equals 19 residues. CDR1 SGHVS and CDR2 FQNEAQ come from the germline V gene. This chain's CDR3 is CASTDPFDTTGVMNTEAFF. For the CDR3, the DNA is TGTGCCAGCACCGATCCCTTCGACACGACAGGAGTCATGAACACTGAAGCTTTCTTT.

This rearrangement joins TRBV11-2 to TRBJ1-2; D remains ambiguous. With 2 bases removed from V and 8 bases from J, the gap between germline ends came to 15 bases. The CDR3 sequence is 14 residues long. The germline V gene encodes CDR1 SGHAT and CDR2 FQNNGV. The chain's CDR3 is CASSLLEGFRGYTF. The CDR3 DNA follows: TGTGCCAGCAGCTTACTGGAGGGATTCAGGGGCTACACCTTC.

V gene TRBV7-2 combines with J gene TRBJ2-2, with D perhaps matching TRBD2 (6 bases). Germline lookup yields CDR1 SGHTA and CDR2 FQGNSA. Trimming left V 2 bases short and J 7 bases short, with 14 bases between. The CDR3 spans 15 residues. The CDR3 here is CASSLNGDGSGELFF. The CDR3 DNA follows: TGTGCCAGCAGCTTAAACGGGGACGGGAGCGGGGAGCTGTTTTTT.

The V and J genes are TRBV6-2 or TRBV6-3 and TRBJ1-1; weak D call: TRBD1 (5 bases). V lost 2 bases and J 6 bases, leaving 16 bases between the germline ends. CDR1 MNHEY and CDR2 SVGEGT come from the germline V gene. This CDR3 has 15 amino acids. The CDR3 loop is CASSYGGVEAAEAFF. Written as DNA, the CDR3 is TGTGCCAGCAGTTACGGGGGGGTTGAAGCGGCTGAAGCTTTCTTT.

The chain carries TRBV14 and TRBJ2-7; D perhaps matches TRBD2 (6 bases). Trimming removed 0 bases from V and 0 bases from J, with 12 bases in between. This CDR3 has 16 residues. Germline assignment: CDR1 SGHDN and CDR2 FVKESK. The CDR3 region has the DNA TGTGCCAGCAGCCAAGATTGGGGGGAAGGCTCCTACGAGCAGTACTTC. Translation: CASSQDWGEGSYEQYF.

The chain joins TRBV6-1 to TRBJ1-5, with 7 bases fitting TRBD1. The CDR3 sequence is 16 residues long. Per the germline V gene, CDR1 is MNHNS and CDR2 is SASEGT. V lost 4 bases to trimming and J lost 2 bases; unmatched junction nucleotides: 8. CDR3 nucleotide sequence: TGTGCCAGCAGTGGGGGGGTAACAGGGGGCAATCAGCCCCAGCATTTT. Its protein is CASSGGVTGGNQPQHF.

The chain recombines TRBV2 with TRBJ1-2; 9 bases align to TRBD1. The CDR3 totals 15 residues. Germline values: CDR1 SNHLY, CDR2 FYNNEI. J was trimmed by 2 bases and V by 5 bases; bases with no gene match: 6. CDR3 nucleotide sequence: TGTGCCAGCAGTAGTGGGACAGGGAAGAACTATGGCTACACCTTC. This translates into CASSSGTGKNYGYTF.

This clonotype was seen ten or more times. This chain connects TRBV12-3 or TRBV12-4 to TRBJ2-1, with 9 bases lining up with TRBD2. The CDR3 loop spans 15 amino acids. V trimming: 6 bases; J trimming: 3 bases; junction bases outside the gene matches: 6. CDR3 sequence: CASSPTSGYYNEQFF. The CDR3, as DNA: TGTGCCAGCAGCCCGACTAGCGGATACTACAATGAGCAGTTCTTC.

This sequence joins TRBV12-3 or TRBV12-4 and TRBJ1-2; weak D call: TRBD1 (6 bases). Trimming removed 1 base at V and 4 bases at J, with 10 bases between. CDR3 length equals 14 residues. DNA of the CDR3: TGTGCCAGCAGTTTAGTACAGGGTTCCTATGGCTACACCTTC. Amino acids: CASSLVQGSYGYTF.

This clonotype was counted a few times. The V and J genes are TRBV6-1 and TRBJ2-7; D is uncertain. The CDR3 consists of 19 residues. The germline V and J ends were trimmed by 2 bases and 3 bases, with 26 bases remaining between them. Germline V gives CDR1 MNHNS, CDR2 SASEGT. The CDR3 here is CASSESWVTAFGRYYEQYF. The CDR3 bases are TGTGCCAGCAGTGAAAGTTGGGTAACAGCCTTCGGGCGTTACTACGAGCAGTACTTC.

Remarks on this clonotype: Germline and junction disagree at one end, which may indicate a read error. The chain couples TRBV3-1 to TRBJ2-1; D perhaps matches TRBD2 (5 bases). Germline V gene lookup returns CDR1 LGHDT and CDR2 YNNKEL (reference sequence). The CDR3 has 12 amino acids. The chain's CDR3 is CATSFEGGEQFF. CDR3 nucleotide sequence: TGTGCCACCAGCTTCGAGGGTGGTGAGCAGTTCTTC.

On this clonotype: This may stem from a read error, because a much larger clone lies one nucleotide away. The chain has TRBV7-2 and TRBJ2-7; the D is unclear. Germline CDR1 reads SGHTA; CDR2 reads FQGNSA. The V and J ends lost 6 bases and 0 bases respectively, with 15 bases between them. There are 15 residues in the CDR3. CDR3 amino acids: CASSVRRAVSYEQYF. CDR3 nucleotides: TGTGCCAGCAGTGTCAGACGGGCGGTCTCCTACGAGCAGTACTTC.

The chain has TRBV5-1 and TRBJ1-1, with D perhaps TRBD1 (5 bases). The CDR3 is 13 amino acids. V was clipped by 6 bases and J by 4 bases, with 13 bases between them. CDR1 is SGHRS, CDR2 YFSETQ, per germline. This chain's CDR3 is CASTPSGGTEAFF. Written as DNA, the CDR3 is TGCGCCAGCACTCCGAGTGGGGGCACTGAAGCTTTCTTT.

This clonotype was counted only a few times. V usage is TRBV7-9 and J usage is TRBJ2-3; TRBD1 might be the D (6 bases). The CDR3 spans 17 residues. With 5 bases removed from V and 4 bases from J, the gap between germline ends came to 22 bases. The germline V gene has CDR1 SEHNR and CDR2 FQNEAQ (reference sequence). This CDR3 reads CASSLKTWTEGPDTQYF. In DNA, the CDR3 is TGTGCCAGCAGCCTTAAGACTTGGACAGAGGGGCCAGATACGCAGTATTTT. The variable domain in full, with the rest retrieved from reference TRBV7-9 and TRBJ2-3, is DTGVSQNPRHKITKRGQNVTFRCDPISEHNRLYWYRQTLGQGPEFLTYFQNEAQLEKSRLLSDRFSAERPKGSFSTLEIQRTEQGDSAMYLCASSLKTWTEGPDTQYFGPGTRLTVL.

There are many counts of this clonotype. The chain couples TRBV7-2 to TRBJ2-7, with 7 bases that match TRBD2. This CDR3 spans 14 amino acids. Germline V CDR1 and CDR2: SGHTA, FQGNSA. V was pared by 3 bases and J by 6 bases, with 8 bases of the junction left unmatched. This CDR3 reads CASSFPDGRFEQYF. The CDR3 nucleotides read TGTGCCAGCAGCTTCCCGGACGGGAGGTTCGAGCAGTACTTC. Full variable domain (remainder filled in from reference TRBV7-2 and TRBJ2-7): GAGVSQSPSNKVTEKGKDVELRCDPISGHTALYWYRQSLGQGLEFLIYFQGNSAPDKSGLPSDRFSAERTGGSVSTLTIQRTQQEDSAVYLCASSFPDGRFEQYFGPGTRLTVT.

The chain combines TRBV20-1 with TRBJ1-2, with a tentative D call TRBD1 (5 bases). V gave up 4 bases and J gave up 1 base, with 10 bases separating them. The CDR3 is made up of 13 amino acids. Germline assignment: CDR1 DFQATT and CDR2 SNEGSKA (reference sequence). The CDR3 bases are TGCAGTGCTACCGGGGGGAATAACTATGGCTACACCTTC. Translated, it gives CSATGGNNYGYTF.

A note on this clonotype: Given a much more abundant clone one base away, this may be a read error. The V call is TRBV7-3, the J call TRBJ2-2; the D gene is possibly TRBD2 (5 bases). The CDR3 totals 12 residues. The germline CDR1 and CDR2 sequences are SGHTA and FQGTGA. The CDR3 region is CASSRITGVLFF. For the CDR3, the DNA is TGTGCCAGCAGCCGAATCACCGGGGTGCTGTTTTTT.

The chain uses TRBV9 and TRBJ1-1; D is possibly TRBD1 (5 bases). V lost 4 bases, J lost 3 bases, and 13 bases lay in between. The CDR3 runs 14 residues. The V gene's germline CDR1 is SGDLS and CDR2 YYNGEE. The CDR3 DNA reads TGTGCCAGCAGCCATGACTGGGGGGACACTGAAGCTTTCTTT. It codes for CASSHDWGDTEAFF.

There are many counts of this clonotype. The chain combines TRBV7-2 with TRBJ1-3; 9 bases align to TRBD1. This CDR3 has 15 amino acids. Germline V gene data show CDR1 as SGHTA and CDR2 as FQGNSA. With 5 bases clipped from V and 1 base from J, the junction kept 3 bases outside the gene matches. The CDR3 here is CASSPGTGSGNTIYF. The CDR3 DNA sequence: TGTGCCAGCAGCCCCGGGACAGGGTCTGGAAACACCATATATTTT.

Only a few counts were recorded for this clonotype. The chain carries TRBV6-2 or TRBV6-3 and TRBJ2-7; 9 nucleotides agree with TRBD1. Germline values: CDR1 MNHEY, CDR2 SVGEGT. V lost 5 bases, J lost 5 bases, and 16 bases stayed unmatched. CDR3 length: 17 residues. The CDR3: CASSGRRLGQGEHEQYF. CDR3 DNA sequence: TGTGCCAGCAGTGGTAGAAGATTGGGACAGGGTGAGCACGAGCAGTACTTC.

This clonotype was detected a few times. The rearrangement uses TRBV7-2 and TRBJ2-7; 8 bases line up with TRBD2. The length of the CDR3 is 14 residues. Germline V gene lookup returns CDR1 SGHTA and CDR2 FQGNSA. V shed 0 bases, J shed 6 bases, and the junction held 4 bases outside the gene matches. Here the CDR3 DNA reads TGTGCCAGCAGCTTAGCAGCGGGGGTAGGCGAGCAGTACTTC. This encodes CASSLAAGVGEQYF.

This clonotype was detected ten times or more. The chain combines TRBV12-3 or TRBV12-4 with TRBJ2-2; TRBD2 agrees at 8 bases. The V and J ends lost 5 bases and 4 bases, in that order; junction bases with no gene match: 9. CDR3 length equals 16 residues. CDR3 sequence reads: CASSLRAGGITGELFF. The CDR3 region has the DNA TGTGCCAGCAGTCTGAGGGCGGGGGGAATCACCGGGGAGCTGTTTTTT.

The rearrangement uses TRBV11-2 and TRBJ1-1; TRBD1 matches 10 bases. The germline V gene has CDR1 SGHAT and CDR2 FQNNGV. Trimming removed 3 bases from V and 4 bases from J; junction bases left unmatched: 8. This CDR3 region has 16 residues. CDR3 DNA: TGTGCCAGCAGCTTGGGGACAGGGGCACGAGGCACTGAAGCTTTCTTT. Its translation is CASSLGTGARGTEAFF.

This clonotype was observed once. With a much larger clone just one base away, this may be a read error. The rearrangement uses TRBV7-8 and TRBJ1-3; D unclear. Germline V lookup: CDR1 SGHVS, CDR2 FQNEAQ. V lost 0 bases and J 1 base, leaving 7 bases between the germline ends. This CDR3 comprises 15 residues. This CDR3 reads CASSLAHGSGNTIYF. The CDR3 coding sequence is TGTGCCAGCAGCTTAGCTCATGGGTCTGGAAACACCATATATTTT.

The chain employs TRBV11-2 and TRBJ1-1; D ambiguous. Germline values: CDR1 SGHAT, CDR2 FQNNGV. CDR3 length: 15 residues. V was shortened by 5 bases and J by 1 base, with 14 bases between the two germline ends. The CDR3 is CASSRILGGNTEAFF. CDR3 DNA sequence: TGTGCCAGCAGCCGAATATTGGGTGGGAACACTGAAGCTTTCTTT.